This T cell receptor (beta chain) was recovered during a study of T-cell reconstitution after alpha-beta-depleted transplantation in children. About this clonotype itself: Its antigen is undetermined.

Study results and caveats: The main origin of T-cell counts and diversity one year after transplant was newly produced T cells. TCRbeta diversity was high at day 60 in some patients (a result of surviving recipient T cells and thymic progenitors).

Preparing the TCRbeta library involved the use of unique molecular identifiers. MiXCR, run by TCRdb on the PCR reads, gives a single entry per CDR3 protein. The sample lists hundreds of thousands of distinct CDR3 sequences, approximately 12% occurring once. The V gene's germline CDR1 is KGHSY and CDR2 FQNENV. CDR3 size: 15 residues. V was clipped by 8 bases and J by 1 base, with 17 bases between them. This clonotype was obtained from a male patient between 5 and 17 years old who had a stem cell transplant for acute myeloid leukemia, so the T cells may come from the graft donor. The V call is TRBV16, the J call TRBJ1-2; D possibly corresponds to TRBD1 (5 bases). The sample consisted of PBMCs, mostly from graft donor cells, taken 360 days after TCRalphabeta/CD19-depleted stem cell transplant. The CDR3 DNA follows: TGTGCCAGCGAGGCGAGGGACGGCTTTAACTATGGCTACACCTTC. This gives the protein CASEARDGFNYGYTF.